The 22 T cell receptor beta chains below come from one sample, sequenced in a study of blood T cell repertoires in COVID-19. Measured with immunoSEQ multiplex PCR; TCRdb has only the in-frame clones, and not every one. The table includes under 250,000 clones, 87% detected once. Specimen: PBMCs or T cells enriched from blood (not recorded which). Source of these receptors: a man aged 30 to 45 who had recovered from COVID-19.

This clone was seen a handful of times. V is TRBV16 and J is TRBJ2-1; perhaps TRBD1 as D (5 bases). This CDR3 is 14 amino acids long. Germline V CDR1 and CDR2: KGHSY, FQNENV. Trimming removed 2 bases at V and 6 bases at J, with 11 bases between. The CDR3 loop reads CASSQTRVPNEQFF. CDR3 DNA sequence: TGTGCCAGCAGCCAAACCAGGGTCCCCAATGAGCAGTTCTTC.

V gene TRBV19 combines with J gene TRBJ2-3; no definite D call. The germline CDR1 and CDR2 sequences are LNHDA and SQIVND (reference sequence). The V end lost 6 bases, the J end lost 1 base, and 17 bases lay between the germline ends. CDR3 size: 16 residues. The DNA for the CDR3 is TGTGCCAGTAGGAAATTATCCGCTATGGGCACAGATACGCAGTATTTT. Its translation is CASRKLSAMGTDTQYF.

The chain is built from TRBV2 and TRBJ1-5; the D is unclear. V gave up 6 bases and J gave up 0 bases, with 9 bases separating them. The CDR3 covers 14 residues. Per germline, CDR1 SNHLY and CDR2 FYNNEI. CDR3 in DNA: TGTGCCAGCAGCCCGACAAATAGCAATCAGCCCCAGCATTTT. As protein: CASSPTNSNQPQHF.

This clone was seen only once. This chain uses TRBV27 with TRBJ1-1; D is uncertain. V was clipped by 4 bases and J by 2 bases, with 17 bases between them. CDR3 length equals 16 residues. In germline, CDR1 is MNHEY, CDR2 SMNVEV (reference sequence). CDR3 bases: TGTGCCAGCAGTTCTTCTCGACTGGGAGTTAACACTGAAGCTTTCTTT. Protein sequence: CASSSSRLGVNTEAFF.

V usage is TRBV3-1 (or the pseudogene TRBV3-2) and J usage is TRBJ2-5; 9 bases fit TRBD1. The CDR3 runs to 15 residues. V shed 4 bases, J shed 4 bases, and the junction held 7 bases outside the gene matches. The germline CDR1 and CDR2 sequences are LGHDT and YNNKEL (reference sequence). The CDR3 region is CASSLTTGGRETQYF. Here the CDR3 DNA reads TGTGCCAGCAGCCTCACCACAGGGGGCCGAGAGACCCAGTACTTC.

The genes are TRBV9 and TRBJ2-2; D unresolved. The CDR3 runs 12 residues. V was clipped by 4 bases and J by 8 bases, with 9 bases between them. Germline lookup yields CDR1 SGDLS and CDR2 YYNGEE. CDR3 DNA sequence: TGTGCCAGCAGCCTATCCCTGGGGGAGCTGTTTTTT. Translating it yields CASSLSLGELFF.

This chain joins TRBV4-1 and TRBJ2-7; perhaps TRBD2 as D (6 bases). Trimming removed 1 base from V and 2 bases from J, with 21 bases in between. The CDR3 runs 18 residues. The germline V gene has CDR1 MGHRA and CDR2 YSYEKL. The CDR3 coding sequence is TGCGCCAGCAGCCAAGTCGTTATAGCAGGGAGGAAAACCTACGAGCAGTACTTC. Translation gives CASSQVVIAGRKTYEQYF.

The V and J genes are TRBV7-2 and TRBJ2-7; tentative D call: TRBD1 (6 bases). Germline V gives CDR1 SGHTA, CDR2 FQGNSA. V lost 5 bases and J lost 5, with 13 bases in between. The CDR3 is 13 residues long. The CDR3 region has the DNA TGTGCCAGCAGCCGATACAGGGCCAACGAGCAGTACTTC. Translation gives CASSRYRANEQYF.

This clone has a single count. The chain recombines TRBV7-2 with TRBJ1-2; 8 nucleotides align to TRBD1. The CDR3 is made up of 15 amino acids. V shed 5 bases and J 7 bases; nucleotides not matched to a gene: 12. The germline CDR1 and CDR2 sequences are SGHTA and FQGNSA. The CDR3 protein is CASSLQGASSGGYTF. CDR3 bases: TGTGCCAGCAGCCTCCAGGGGGCCTCCTCTGGTGGCTACACCTTC.

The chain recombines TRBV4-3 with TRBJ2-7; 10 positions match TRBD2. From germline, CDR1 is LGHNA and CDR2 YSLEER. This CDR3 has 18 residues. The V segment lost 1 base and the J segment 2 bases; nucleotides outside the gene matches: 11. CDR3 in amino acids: CASSQANVLAGGAYEQYF. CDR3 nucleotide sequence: TGCGCCAGCAGCCAAGCAAATGTGTTAGCGGGGGGCGCCTACGAGCAGTACTTC.

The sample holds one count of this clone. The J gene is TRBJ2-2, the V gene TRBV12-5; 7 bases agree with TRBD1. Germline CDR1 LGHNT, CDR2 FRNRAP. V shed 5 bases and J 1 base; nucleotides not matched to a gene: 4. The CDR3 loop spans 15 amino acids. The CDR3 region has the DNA TGTGCTAGTGGTCCCGGGGACAGGAACACCGGGGAGCTGTTTTTT. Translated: CASGPGDRNTGELFF.

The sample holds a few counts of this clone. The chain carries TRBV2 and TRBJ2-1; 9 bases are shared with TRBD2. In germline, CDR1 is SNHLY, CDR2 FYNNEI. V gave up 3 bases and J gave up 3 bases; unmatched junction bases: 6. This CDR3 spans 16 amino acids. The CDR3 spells CASSEVPSGNYNEQFF. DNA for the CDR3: TGTGCCAGCAGTGAGGTGCCTAGCGGGAACTACAATGAGCAGTTCTTC.

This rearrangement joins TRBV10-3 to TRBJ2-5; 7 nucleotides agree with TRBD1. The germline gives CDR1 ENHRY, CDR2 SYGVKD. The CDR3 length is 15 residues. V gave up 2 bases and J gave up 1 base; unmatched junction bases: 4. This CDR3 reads CAISEQGVGQETQYF. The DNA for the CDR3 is TGTGCCATCAGTGAGCAGGGGGTTGGCCAAGAGACCCAGTACTTC.

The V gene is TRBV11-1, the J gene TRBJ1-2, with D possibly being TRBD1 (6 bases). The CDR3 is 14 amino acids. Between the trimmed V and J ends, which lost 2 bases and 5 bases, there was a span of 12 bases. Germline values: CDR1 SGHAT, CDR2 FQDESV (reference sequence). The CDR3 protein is CASSLRTEGYGYTF. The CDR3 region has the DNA TGTGCCAGCAGCTTAAGGACAGAGGGATATGGCTACACCTTC.

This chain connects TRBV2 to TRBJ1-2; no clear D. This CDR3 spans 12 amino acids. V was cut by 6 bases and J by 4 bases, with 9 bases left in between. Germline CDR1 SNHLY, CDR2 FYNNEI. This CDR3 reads CASRRQAYGYTF. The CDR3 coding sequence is TGTGCCAGCAGAAGACAAGCCTATGGCTACACCTTC. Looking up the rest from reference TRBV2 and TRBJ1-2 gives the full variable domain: EPEVTQTPSHQVTQMGQEVILRCVPISNHLYFYWYRQILGQKVEFLVSFYNNEISEKSEIFDDQFSVERPDGSNFTLKIRSTKLEDSAMYFCASRRQAYGYTFGSGTRLTVV.

CDR3 coding DNA: TGCGCCAGCAGCCAAGATGATACCGCGGCGAGACCCCTCCACTTT. It encodes CASSQDDTAARPLHF. The chain is built from TRBV4-3 and TRBJ1-6; D call uncertain. The CDR3 sequence is 15 residues long. The V end lost 0 bases, the J end lost 12 bases, and 15 bases lay between the germline ends. Germline V lookup: CDR1 LGHNA, CDR2 YSLEER.

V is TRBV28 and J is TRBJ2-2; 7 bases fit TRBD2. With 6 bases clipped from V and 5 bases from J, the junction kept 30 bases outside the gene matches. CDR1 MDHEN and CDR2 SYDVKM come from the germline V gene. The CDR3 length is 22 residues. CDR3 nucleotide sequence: TGTGCCAGCAGACTTAACTTCGAGGCCACCCCAGGACTAGGAAGGAGTACCGGGGAGCTGTTTTTT. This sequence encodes CASRLNFEATPGLGRSTGELFF. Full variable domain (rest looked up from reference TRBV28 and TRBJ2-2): DVKVTQSSRYLVKRTGEKVFLECVQDMDHENMFWYRQDPGLGLRLIYFSYDVKMKEKGDIPEGYSVSREKKERFSLILESASTNQTSMYLCASRLNFEATPGLGRSTGELFFGEGSRLTVL.

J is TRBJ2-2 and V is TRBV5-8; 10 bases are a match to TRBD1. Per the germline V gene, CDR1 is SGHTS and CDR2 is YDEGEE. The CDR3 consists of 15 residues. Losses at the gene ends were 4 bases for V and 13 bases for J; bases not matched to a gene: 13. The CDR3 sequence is CASSLGTGEIGGLFF. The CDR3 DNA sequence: TGTGCCAGCAGCCTCGGGACAGGGGAAATCGGCGGGCTGTTTTTT.

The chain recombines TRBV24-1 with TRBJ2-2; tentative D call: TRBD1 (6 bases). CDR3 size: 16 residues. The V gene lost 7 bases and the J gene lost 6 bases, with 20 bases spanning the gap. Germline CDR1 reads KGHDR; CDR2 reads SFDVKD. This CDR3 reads CATSAPGTSDAGELFF. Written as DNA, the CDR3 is TGTGCCACCAGCGCCCCCGGGACATCGGACGCCGGGGAGCTGTTTTTT.

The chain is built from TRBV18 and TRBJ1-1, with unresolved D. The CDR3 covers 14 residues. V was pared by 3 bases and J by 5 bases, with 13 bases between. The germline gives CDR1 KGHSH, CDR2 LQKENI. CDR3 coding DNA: TGTGCCAGCTCACCCCGATGGGAGGGAACTGAAGCTTTCTTT. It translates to CASSPRWEGTEAFF.

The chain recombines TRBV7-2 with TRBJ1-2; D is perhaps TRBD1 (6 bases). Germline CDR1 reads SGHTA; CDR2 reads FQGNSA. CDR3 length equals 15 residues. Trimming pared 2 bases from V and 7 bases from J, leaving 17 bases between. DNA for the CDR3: TGTGCCAGCAGCTTAACCAGGGACACCTATGCTGGCTACACCTTC. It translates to CASSLTRDTYAGYTF.

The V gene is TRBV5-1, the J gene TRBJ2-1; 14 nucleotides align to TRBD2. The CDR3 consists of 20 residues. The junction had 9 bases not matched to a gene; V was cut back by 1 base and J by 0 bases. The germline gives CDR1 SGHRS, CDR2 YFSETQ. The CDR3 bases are TGCGCCAGCAGCTTGCGACTAGCGGGAGGGTTCCTAAGCTCCTACAATGAGCAGTTCTTC. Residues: CASSLRLAGGFLSSYNEQFF.